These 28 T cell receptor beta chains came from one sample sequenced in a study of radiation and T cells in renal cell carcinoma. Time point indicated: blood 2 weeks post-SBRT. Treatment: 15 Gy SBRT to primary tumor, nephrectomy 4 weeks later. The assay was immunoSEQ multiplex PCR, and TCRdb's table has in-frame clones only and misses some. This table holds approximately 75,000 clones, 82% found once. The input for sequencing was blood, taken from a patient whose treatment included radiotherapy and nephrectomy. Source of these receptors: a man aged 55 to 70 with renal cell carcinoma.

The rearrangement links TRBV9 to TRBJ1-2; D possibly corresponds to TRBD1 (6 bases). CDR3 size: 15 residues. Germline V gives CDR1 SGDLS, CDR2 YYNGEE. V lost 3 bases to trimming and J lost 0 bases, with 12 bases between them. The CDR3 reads CASSAYRETNYGYTF. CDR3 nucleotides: TGTGCCAGCAGCGCATACAGGGAAACTAACTATGGCTACACCTTC.

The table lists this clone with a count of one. CDR3 region: CASSLGGAGVYNEQFF. CDR3 in DNA: TGTGCCAGCAGCTTGGGGGGTGCGGGAGTGTACAATGAGCAGTTCTTC. The chain is built from TRBV5-4 and TRBJ2-1; 7 bases are a match to TRBD2. After removal of 0 bases from V and 4 bases from J, the junction contained 7 bases not matched to a gene. Germline V gives CDR1 SGHNT, CDR2 YYREEE (reference sequence). The length of the CDR3 is 16 residues.

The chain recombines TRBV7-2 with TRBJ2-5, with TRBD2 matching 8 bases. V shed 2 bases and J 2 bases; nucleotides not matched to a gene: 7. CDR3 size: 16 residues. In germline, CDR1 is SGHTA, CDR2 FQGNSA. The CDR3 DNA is TGTGCCAGCAGCTTAAGCATACTAGCGGTTCAAGAGACCCAGTACTTC. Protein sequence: CASSLSILAVQETQYF.

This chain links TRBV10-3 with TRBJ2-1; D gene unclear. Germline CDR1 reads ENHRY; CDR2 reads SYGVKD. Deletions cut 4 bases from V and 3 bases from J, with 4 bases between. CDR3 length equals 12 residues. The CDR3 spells CAISGGYNEQFF. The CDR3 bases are TGTGCCATCAGTGGAGGCTACAATGAGCAGTTCTTC.

CDR3 bases: TGCGCCAGCAGCGACCCCAGGGGGGTCTACGAGCAGTACTTC. It yields the protein CASSDPRGVYEQYF. The chain uses TRBV4-1 and TRBJ2-7; D may be TRBD1 (7 bases). The CDR3 is 14 amino acids. V was shortened by 5 bases and J by 3 bases, with 14 bases between the two germline ends. Germline V lookup: CDR1 MGHRA, CDR2 YSYEKL.

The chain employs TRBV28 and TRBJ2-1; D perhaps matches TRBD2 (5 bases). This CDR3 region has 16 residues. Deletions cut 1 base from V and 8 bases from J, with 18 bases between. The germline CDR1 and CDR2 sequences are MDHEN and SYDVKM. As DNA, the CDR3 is TGTGCCAGCAGTTTATCGGGATGGGAGTTCGGGGATGAGCAGTTCTTC. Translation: CASSLSGWEFGDEQFF.

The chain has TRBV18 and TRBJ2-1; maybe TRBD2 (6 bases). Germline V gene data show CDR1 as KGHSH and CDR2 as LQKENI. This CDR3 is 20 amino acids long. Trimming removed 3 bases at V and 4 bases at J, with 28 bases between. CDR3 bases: TGTGCCAGCTCACCCGCCAACAGATATAGCGGAGGCGCGATTTACAATGAGCAGTTCTTC. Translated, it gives CASSPANRYSGGAIYNEQFF.

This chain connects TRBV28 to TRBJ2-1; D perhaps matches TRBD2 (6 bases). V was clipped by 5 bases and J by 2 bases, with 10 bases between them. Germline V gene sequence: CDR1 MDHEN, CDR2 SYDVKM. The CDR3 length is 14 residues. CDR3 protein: CASSRLVAYNEQFF. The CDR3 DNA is TGTGCCAGCAGTCGACTAGTTGCCTACAATGAGCAGTTCTTC.

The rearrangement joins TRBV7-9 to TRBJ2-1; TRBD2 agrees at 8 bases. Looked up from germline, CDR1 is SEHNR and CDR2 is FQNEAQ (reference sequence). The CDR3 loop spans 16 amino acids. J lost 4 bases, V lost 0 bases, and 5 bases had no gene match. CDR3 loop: CASSLAETSVYNEQFF. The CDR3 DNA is TGTGCCAGCAGCTTAGCGGAGACTAGCGTATACAATGAGCAGTTCTTC.

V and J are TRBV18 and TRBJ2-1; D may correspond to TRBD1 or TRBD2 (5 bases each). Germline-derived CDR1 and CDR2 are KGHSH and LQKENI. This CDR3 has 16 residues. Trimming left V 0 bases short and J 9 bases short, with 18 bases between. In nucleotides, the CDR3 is TGTGCCAGCTCACCACCGGGAACGGGACCAATACGTGAGCAGTTCTTC. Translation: CASSPPGTGPIREQFF.

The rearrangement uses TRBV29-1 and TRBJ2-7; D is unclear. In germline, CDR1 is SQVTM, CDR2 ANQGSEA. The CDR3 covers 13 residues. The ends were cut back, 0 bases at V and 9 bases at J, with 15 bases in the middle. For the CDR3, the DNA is TGCAGCGTTGAAGAAGGACCGTTCCTGGGGCAGTACTTC. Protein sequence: CSVEEGPFLGQYF.

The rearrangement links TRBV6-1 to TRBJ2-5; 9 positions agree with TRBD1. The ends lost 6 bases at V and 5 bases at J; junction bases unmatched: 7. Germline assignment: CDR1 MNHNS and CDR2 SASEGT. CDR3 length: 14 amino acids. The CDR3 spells CASSSGQGFETQYF. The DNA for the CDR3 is TGTGCCAGCAGCTCGGGACAGGGCTTTGAGACCCAGTACTTC.

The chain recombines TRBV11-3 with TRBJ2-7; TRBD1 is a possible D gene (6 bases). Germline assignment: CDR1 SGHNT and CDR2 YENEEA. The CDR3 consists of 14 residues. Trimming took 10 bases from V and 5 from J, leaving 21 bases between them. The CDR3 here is CATCRSAQGHEQYF. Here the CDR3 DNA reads TGTGCCACCTGCAGATCCGCACAGGGCCACGAGCAGTACTTC.

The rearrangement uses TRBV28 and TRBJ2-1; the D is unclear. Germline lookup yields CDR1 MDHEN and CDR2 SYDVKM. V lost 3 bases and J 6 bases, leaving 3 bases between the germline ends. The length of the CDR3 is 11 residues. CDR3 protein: CASSLGNEQFF. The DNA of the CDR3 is TGTGCCAGCAGTTTGGGCAATGAGCAGTTCTTC.

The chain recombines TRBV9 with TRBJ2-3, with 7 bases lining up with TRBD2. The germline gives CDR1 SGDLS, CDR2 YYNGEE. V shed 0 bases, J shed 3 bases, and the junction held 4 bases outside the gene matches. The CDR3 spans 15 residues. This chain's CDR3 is CASSVAGRETDTQYF. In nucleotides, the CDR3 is TGTGCCAGCAGCGTAGCCGGGCGGGAGACAGATACGCAGTATTTT.

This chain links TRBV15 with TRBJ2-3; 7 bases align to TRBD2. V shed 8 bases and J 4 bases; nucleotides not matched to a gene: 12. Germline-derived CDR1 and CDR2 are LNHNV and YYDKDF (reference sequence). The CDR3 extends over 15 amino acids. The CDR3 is CATAGQKAGADTQYF. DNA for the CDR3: TGTGCCACCGCGGGCCAGAAGGCGGGGGCAGATACGCAGTATTTT.

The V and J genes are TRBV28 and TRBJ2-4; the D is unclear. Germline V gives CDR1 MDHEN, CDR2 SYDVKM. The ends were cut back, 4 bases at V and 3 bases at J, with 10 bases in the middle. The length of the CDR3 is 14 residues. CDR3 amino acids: CASSSRRGKNIQYF. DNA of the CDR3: TGTGCCAGCAGTTCTCGACGAGGCAAAAACATTCAGTACTTC.

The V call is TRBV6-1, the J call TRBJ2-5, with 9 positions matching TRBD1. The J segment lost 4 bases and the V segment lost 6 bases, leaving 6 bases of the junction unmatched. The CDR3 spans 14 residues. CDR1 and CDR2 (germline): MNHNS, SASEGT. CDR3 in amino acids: CASRDRGRGETQYF. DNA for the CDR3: TGTGCCAGCAGGGACAGGGGTCGGGGAGAGACCCAGTACTTC.

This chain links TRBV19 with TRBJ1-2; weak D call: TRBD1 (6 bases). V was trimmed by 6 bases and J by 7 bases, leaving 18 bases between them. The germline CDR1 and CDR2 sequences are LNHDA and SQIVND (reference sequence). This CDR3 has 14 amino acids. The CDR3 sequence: CASSQEGGPGGYTF. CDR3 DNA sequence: TGTGCCAGTAGCCAGGAGGGGGGGCCCGGTGGCTACACCTTC.

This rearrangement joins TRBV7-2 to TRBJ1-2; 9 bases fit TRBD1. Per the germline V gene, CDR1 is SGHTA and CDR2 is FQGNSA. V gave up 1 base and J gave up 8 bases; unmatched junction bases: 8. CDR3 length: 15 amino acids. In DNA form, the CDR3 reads TGTGCCAGCAGCTTAGACAGGGGGCGCGGCTTGGGCTACACCTTC. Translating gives CASSLDRGRGLGYTF.

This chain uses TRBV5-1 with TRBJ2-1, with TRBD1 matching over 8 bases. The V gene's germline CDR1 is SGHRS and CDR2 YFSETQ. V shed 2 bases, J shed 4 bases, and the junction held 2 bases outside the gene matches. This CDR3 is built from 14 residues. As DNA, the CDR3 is TGCGCCAGCAGCTTCGGACAGGGTTACAATGAGCAGTTCTTC. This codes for CASSFGQGYNEQFF.

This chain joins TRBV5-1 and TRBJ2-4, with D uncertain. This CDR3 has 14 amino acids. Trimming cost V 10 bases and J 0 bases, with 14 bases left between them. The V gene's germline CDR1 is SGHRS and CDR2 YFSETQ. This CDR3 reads CARRVALAKNIQYF. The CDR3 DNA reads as TGCGCCCGAAGGGTGGCCCTAGCCAAAAACATTCAGTACTTC. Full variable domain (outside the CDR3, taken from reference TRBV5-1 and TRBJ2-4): KAGVTQTPRYLIKTRGQQVTLSCSPISGHRSVSWYQQTPGQGLQFLFEYFSETQRNKGNFPGRFSGRQFSNSRSEMNVSTLELGDSALYLCARRVALAKNIQYFGAGTRLSVL.

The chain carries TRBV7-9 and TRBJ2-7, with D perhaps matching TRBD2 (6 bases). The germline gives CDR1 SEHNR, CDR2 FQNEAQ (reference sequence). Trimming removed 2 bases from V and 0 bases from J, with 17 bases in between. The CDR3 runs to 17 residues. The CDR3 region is CASSLPAGRVSSYEQYF. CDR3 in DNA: TGTGCCAGCAGCTTACCGGCGGGGAGAGTTTCCTCCTACGAGCAGTACTTC.

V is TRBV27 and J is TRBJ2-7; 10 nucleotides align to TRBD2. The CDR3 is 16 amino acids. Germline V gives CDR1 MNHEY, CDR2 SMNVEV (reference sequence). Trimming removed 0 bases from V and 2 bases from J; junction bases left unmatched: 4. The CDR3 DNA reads TGTGCCAGCAGTTTATCGCTAGCGGGAGCGACCTACGAGCAGTACTTC. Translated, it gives CASSLSLAGATYEQYF.

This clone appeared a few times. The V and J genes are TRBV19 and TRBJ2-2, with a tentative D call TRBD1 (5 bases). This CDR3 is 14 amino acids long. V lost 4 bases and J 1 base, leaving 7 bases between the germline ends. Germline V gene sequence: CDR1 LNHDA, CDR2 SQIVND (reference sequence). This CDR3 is CASSNQGNTGELFF. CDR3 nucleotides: TGTGCCAGTAGTAACCAGGGGAACACCGGGGAGCTGTTTTTT.

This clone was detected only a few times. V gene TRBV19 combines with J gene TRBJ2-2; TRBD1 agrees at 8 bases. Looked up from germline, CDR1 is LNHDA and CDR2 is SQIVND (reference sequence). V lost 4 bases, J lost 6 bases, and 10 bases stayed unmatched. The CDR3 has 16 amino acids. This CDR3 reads CASSTRRQGRPGELFF. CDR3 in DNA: TGTGCCAGTAGTACAAGAAGACAGGGGAGGCCCGGGGAGCTGTTTTTT. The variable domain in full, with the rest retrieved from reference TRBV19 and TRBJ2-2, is DGGITQSPKYLFRKEGQNVTLSCEQNLNHDAMYWYRQDPGQGLRLIYYSQIVNDFQKGDIAEGYSVSREKKESFPLTVTSAQKNPTAFYLCASSTRRQGRPGELFFGEGSRLTVL.

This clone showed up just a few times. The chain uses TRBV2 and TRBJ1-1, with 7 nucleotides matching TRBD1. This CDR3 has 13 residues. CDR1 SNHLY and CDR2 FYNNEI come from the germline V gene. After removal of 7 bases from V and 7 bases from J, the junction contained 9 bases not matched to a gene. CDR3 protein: CASISFGTVEAFF. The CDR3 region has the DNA TGTGCCAGCATCTCATTTGGGACAGTTGAAGCTTTCTTT.

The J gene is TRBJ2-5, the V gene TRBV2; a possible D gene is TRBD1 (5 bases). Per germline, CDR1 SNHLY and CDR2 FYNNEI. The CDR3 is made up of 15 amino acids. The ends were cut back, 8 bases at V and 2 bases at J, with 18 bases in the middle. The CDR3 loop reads CASLKGAEPQETQYF. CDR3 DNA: TGTGCCAGCCTCAAAGGGGCAGAACCTCAAGAGACCCAGTACTTC.